The 29 T cell receptor beta chains below all came from one sample that was sequenced in a study of blood T cells in healthy people across ages. Together with a sample-barcoded 5' primer, a J-beta primer mix was included in a second PCR lasting 7 to 11 cycles. TCRdb re-called the 5' RACE reads through MiXCR, storing one row per CDR3 protein. Of approximately 1.5 million distinct CDR3 sequences listed, around 35% are singletons. Sequencing input: blood. The receptors shown here come from a young woman in good health.

The chain combines TRBV4-2 with TRBJ2-5; 8 bases line up with TRBD2. The assigned J gene may be wrong: the sequence end matches TRBJ2-7 better. Germline V gives CDR1 LGHNA, CDR2 YNFKEQ. The CDR3 totals 18 residues. DNA of the CDR3: TGTGCCAGCAGCCAAGATTTTAAGGGCGGGAGGCATCGGTACGAGCAGTACTTC. This codes for CASSQDFKGGRHRYEQYF.

The chain combines TRBV12-3 or TRBV12-4 with TRBJ2-1; D remains unclear. Trimming pared 3 bases from V and 8 bases from J, leaving 5 bases between. This CDR3 contains 11 residues. The CDR3 region has the DNA TGTGCCAGCAGTTTCTCTCATGAGCAGTTCTTC. This codes for CASSFSHEQFF.

The rearrangement joins TRBV6-5 to TRBJ1-4; a possible D gene is TRBD1 (6 bases). V was shortened by 0 bases and J by 6 bases, with 11 bases between the two germline ends. This CDR3 comprises 15 residues. Germline V lookup: CDR1 MNHEY, CDR2 SVGAGI. CDR3 sequence (DNA): TGTGCCAGCAGTTACTCAACGGCAGGGGATGAAAAACTGTTTTTT. This encodes CASSYSTAGDEKLFF.

In this sample, this clonotype turned up many times. V is TRBV20-1 and J is TRBJ2-1, with a tentative D call TRBD2 (7 bases). The CDR3 sequence is 16 residues long. Trimming removed 2 bases at V and 0 bases at J, with 14 bases between. Looked up from germline, CDR1 is DFQATT and CDR2 is SNEGSKA (reference sequence). The CDR3 loop is CSARRGGPSSYNEQFF. Written as DNA, the CDR3 is TGCAGTGCTAGACGCGGGGGCCCCAGCTCCTACAATGAGCAGTTCTTC.

Regarding this clonotype: This may come from a read error, since a much larger clone is one base off. The J gene is TRBJ2-3, the V gene TRBV12-3 or TRBV12-4; weak D call: TRBD2 (5 bases). The CDR3 covers 14 residues. Trimming removed 5 bases at V and 2 bases at J, with 11 bases between. CDR3: CASSPLVATDTQYF. The CDR3 DNA sequence: TGTGCCAGCAGTCCACTAGTGGCCACAGATACGCAGTATTTT.

The table lists this clonotype with a few counts. The chain uses TRBV7-2 and TRBJ2-1; D remains unclear. Trimming removed 2 bases at V and 5 bases at J, with 7 bases between. Per germline, CDR1 SGHTA and CDR2 FQGNSA. The CDR3 has 13 residues. The CDR3 bases are TGTGCCAGCAGCTTAAAACAAAACAATGAGCAGTTCTTC. This sequence encodes CASSLKQNNEQFF.

This clonotype has a handful of counts. The chain links TRBV2 to TRBJ2-3; TRBD2 agrees at 7 bases. The CDR3 is made up of 17 amino acids. The germline V gene encodes CDR1 SNHLY and CDR2 FYNNEI. The trim removed 9 bases at V and 0 bases at J, leaving 15 bases unmatched. This CDR3 reads CARRQAGSSSSTDTQYF. The CDR3 nucleotides are TGTGCCAGACGGCAAGCGGGATCGAGTTCTAGCACAGATACGCAGTATTTT.

The genes are TRBV28 and TRBJ2-7, with D uncertain. The CDR3 consists of 15 residues. V lost 8 bases and J lost 2, with 19 bases in between. CDR1 MDHEN and CDR2 SYDVKM come from the germline V gene. The CDR3 nucleotides read TGTGCCAGCCACTCCCCCCGGCAGGAAGCCTACGAGCAGTACTTC. This encodes CASHSPRQEAYEQYF.

About this clonotype: Germline is not matched at one junction end, which may reflect a read error. The chain employs TRBV7-8 and TRBJ2-3, with a tentative D call TRBD2 (7 bases). This CDR3 is 16 amino acids long. The germline gives CDR1 SGHVS, CDR2 FQNEAQ. The CDR3: CASSLKGRGDTDTRYF. The CDR3 DNA reads TGTGCCAGCAGCTTAAAGGGACGGGGGGACACAGATACGCGGTATTTT.

This clonotype has a count of ten or more. This chain's CDR3 is CASSSAGGYEQYF. The CDR3 DNA sequence: TGTGCCAGCAGCTCCGCGGGGGGCTACGAGCAGTACTTC. The chain joins TRBV7-2 to TRBJ2-7, with 8 bases identical to TRBD2. V trimming: 4 bases; J trimming: 3 bases; junction bases outside the gene matches: 2. This CDR3 has 13 residues. In germline, CDR1 is SGHTA, CDR2 FQGNSA.

V gene TRBV3-1 combines with J gene TRBJ2-1; tentative D call: TRBD2 (6 bases). Germline CDR1 LGHDT, CDR2 YNNKEL (reference sequence). The CDR3 has 17 residues. V lost 3 bases and J lost 7, with 22 bases in between. The CDR3 sequence: CASSQMPRLGPSNEQFF. In DNA, the CDR3 is TGTGCCAGCAGCCAGATGCCCCGACTAGGCCCTTCAAATGAGCAGTTCTTC.

This clonotype was recorded a few times. This chain joins TRBV6-5 and TRBJ2-3; TRBD2 might be the D (5 bases). This CDR3 is built from 15 residues. Germline CDR1 reads MNHEY; CDR2 reads SVGAGI. Trimming cost V 5 bases and J 5 bases, with 17 bases left between them. Here the CDR3 reads CASSVERGRGDTQYF. Written as DNA, the CDR3 is TGTGCCAGCAGTGTTGAGAGAGGCCGGGGAGATACGCAGTATTTT.

This clonotype has more than one count but fewer than ten. The J gene is TRBJ2-3, the V gene TRBV5-5, with TRBD2 matching over 13 bases. V trimming: 2 bases; J trimming: 4 bases; junction bases outside the gene matches: 4. The germline V gene encodes CDR1 SGHKS and CDR2 YYEKEE (reference sequence). The CDR3 has 16 residues. CDR3 region: CASSLLTSGRPDTQYF. The CDR3 DNA sequence: TGTGCCAGCAGCTTACTGACTAGCGGGAGGCCAGATACGCAGTATTTT.

The chain employs TRBV9 and TRBJ2-2; D possibly corresponds to TRBD1 (6 bases). This CDR3 is 13 amino acids long. V was trimmed by 0 bases and J by 7 bases, leaving 7 bases between them. Germline CDR1 SGDLS, CDR2 YYNGEE. CDR3 residues: CASSVGGHGELFF. The CDR3 DNA reads TGTGCCAGCAGCGTAGGGGGGCACGGGGAGCTGTTTTTT.

Note on this clonotype: A much larger clone is a single base away; this may be a read error. Without the conserved terminal phenylalanine or tryptophan, this CDR3 likely stems from a read error. This sequence joins TRBV5-1 and TRBJ2-7; 8 positions match TRBD1. Germline lookup yields CDR1 SGHRS and CDR2 YFSETQ. Trimming at V came to 3 bases and at J to 5 bases, leaving 7 bases not matched to a gene. CDR3 length equals 14 residues. The CDR3 nucleotides are TGCGCCAGCAGCTGGGGAGACAGGGGAGACGAGCAGTACTGC. This codes for CASSWGDRGDEQYC.

The chain recombines TRBV5-1 with TRBJ2-1; D is possibly TRBD1 (6 bases). Between the trimmed V and J ends, which lost 0 bases and 12 bases, there was a span of 22 bases. The CDR3 runs 16 residues. Per the germline V gene, CDR1 is SGHRS and CDR2 is YFSETQ. CDR3 loop: CASSLDYRTEDTGQFF. CDR3 in DNA: TGCGCCAGCAGCTTGGATTATCGGACAGAGGACACCGGGCAGTTCTTC.

The chain uses TRBV20-1 and TRBJ2-7; a possible D gene is TRBD1 (6 bases). This CDR3 comprises 15 residues. Per the germline V gene, CDR1 is DFQATT and CDR2 is SNEGSKA (reference sequence). Trimming left V 2 bases short and J 5 bases short, with 19 bases between. The chain's CDR3 is CSARKGDTKGNEQYF. The CDR3 region has the DNA TGCAGTGCTAGAAAGGGGGACACCAAAGGAAACGAGCAGTACTTC.

The rearrangement links TRBV27 to TRBJ2-7, with a tentative D call TRBD2 (5 bases). Germline V lookup: CDR1 MNHEY, CDR2 SMNVEV (reference sequence). Trimming pared 10 bases from V and 7 bases from J, leaving 23 bases between. This CDR3 is built from 14 residues. Here the CDR3 reads CAIPGPSGVREQYF. CDR3 DNA: TGTGCCATCCCCGGGCCGAGCGGAGTGAGAGAGCAGTACTTC.

This clonotype was observed a handful of times. This rearrangement joins TRBV28 to TRBJ1-2; no clear D. Trimming removed 4 bases from V and 8 bases from J, with 8 bases in between. Germline CDR1 and CDR2: MDHEN and SYDVKM. The CDR3 runs to 11 residues. The CDR3 reads CASSWRKGYTF. The CDR3 DNA is TGTGCCAGCAGTTGGAGAAAGGGCTACACCTTC.

This clonotype was seen more than once but under ten times. The rearrangement joins TRBV13 to TRBJ2-7; 11 bases are a match to TRBD2. This CDR3 comprises 17 residues. In germline, CDR1 is PRHDT, CDR2 FYEKMQ (reference sequence). V gave up 3 bases and J gave up 10 bases; unmatched junction bases: 17. CDR3 loop: CASSLSLAGGHPPGQYF. The CDR3 DNA reads TGTGCCAGCAGCTTGTCCCTAGCGGGAGGCCATCCCCCGGGCCAGTACTTC. Filled out from reference TRBV13 and TRBJ2-7, the complete variable domain reads AAGVIQSPRHLIKEKRETATLKCYPIPRHDTVYWYQQGPGQDPQFLISFYEKMQSDKGSIPDRFSAQQFSDYHSELNMSSLELGDSALYFCASSLSLAGGHPPGQYFGPGTRLTVT.

The chain combines TRBV2 with TRBJ1-1; 9 nucleotides line up with TRBD1. V lost 4 bases to trimming and J lost 7 bases; unmatched junction nucleotides: 10. In germline, CDR1 is SNHLY, CDR2 FYNNEI. This CDR3 comprises 15 residues. The CDR3 sequence: CASSGGGQGDGEAFF. The CDR3, as DNA: TGTGCCAGCAGTGGTGGGGGACAGGGAGACGGTGAAGCTTTCTTT.

This clonotype was counted a few times. J is TRBJ2-7 and V is TRBV5-1; D is possibly TRBD1 (5 bases). The V end lost 1 base, the J end lost 2 bases, and 10 bases lay between the germline ends. The CDR3 extends over 14 amino acids. CDR1 is SGHRS, CDR2 YFSETQ, per germline. The CDR3 here is CASSLLTGPYEQYF. DNA of the CDR3: TGCGCCAGCAGCTTGTTAACAGGCCCCTACGAGCAGTACTTC.

The chain couples TRBV7-9 to TRBJ1-2; the D gene is possibly TRBD1 (5 bases). CDR1 and CDR2 (germline): SEHNR, FQNEAQ (reference sequence). The CDR3 length is 15 residues. Trimming took 1 base from V and 3 from J, leaving 12 bases between them. The CDR3 bases are TGTGCCAGCAGCTTAGGGACGCAGGGTTACTATGGCTACACCTTC. The encoded protein is CASSLGTQGYYGYTF.

This clonotype was detected only a few times. This chain links TRBV7-3 with TRBJ1-6, with 7 bases identical to TRBD1. From germline, CDR1 is SGHTA and CDR2 FQGTGA. Losses at the gene ends were 4 bases for V and 14 bases for J; bases not matched to a gene: 11. This CDR3 is built from 14 residues. CDR3 sequence reads: CASSSTGTAEALHF. The CDR3 DNA follows: TGTGCCAGCAGCTCAACCGGGACAGCCGAGGCCCTCCACTTT.

On this clonotype itself: The CDR3 end shows no conserved phenylalanine or tryptophan, and so a read error is likely. The V call is TRBV7-3, the J call TRBJ2-1; the D gene is possibly TRBD2 (6 bases). The germline CDR1 and CDR2 sequences are SGHTA and FQGTGA. Trimming removed 5 bases at V and 1 base at J, with 9 bases between. This CDR3 has 14 residues. The CDR3 protein is CASSPGTSYNEQFY. The CDR3, as DNA: TGTGCCAGCAGCCCGGGGACTTCCTACAATGAGCAGTTCTAC.

The chain links TRBV12-3 or TRBV12-4 to TRBJ2-2; 8 nucleotides agree with TRBD1. The V and J ends lost 4 bases and 5 bases, in that order; junction bases with no gene match: 15. The CDR3 has 18 amino acids. CDR3 protein: CASSSPGQGRRRTGELFF. CDR3 nucleotides: TGTGCCAGCAGTTCCCCCGGACAGGGAAGGAGGAGAACCGGGGAGCTGTTTTTT.

This clonotype came up once. V gene TRBV9 combines with J gene TRBJ2-2; a weak D match, TRBD2 (5 bases). Trimming cost V 0 bases and J 4 bases, with 7 bases left between them. The CDR3 is 14 residues long. The germline V gene encodes CDR1 SGDLS and CDR2 YYNGEE. The CDR3 DNA sequence: TGTGCCAGCAGCGTAGAAGCGGCCACCGGGGAGCTGTTTTTT. Its translation: CASSVEAATGELFF.

This clonotype was recorded only once. A read error is possible here, since a much larger clone lies one base away. The chain couples TRBV10-3 to TRBJ2-3; D is unclear. Germline-derived CDR1 and CDR2 are ENHRY and SYGVKD. The CDR3 has 15 residues. The CDR3 coding sequence is TGTGCCAACAGTGACGGGCGAGGAAGCACAGATACGCAGTATTTT. It is translated as CANSDGRGSTDTQYF.

This clonotype was detected a few times. The chain joins TRBV5-6 to TRBJ1-1; D remains ambiguous. The CDR3 has 13 amino acids. Germline CDR1 reads SGHDT; CDR2 reads YYEEEE. Trimming stripped 5 bases from V and 2 bases from J, with 10 bases between. The CDR3 protein is CASSMRINTEAFF. Here the CDR3 DNA reads TGTGCCAGCAGTATGCGAATCAACACTGAAGCTTTCTTT.